A selection of T cell receptor beta chains follows, all from one sample in a study of blood T cell repertoires in COVID-19. The data were produced by immunoSEQ multiplex PCR, yet TCRdb's version contains in-frame clones alone and is incomplete. The top ten clones hold 5% of a sample with some 330,000 clones, 80% to 90% of them seen once. The sequencing input was PBMCs or T cells enriched from blood (not recorded which). Receptors were obtained from a man aged 30 to 39 who had recovered from COVID-19. The CDR3 runs from the conserved cysteine through the conserved F or W. Each record gives: D gene, V gene, clone size, J gene, CDR3 protein, CDR3 DNA. D genes are given only for firm matches. Clone size is given for some rows only: seen once, a few or many times, or a class if the clone is expanded.

>NA|TRBV6-5|NA|TRBJ2-3
CASSPLTSTDTQYF
TGTGCCAGCAGTCCGCTGACTAGCACAGATACGCAGTATTTT
>TRBD1|TRBV5-8|NA|TRBJ1-6
CASSSDPRDSPSNSPLHF
TGTGCCAGCAGCTCGGATCCTAGGGACAGTCCCTCCAATTCACCCCTCCACTTT
>TRBD2|TRBV6-5|NA|TRBJ2-3
CASSFLAVADTQYF
TGTGCCAGCAGTTTCCTAGCGGTGGCAGATACGCAGTATTTT
>TRBD1|TRBV7-9|NA|TRBJ2-1
CASSLGGQVRNEQFF
TGTGCCAGCAGCTTAGGCGGACAGGTTCGGAATGAGCAGTTCTTC
>TRBD1|TRBV20-1|once|TRBJ2-5
CSARQGETQYF
TGCAGTGCGAGACAGGGAGAGACCCAGTACTTC
>NA|TRBV19|NA|TRBJ1-1
CASINGQLRNTEAFF
TGTGCCAGTATCAACGGACAGCTCCGGAACACTGAAGCTTTCTTT
>NA|TRBV5-6|once|TRBJ2-5
CASSFMVLRETQYF
TGTGCCAGCAGCTTTATGGTGTTGCGAGAGACCCAGTACTTC
>TRBD2|TRBV7-9|NA|TRBJ2-3
CASSWGGVRDTQYF
TGTGCCAGCAGCTGGGGGGGAGTGCGAGATACGCAGTATTTT
>TRBD1|TRBV6-5|NA|TRBJ1-4
CASSYEPGGDEKLFF
TGTGCCAGCAGTTACGAGCCAGGGGGCGATGAAAAACTGTTTTTT
>TRBD1|TRBV15|once|TRBJ1-4
CATTPGQGPNEKLFF
TGTGCCACCACCCCGGGACAGGGTCCTAATGAAAAACTGTTTTTT
>TRBD1|TRBV12-3/TRBV12-4|NA|TRBJ1-1
CASTLGGLEGAFF
TGTGCCAGCACTCTAGGGGGCCTCGAGGGAGCTTTCTTT
>NA|TRBV2|NA|TRBJ1-1
CASSFTGSDTEAFF
TGTGCCAGCAGCTTTACAGGGTCAGACACTGAAGCTTTCTTT
>TRBD1|TRBV6-5|NA|TRBJ2-7
CASRRQGSPLEQYF
TGTGCCAGCAGGCGACAGGGGTCTCCCCTCGAGCAGTACTTC
>NA|TRBV5-1|NA|TRBJ1-6
CASSIRGPGDYNSPLHF
TGCGCCAGCAGCATCAGGGGCCCCGGGGACTATAATTCACCCCTCCACTTT
>TRBD1|TRBV18|NA|TRBJ1-2
CASSPRSRGPGYTF
TGTGCCAGCTCACCACGATCAAGGGGGCCTGGCTACACCTTC
>TRBD2|TRBV5-1|NA|TRBJ2-3
CASSLGTSGGTDTQYF
TGCGCCAGCAGCTTGGGGACTAGCGGGGGCACAGATACGCAGTATTTT
>NA|TRBV6-4|NA|TRBJ2-5
CASSGLVHETQYF
TGTGCCAGCAGTGGCTTAGTTCACGAGACCCAGTACTTC
>NA|TRBV5-4|NA|TRBJ2-2
CASTLTGNTGELFF
TGTGCCAGCACGTTGACAGGGAACACCGGGGAGCTGTTTTTT
>TRBD2|TRBV10-3|few|TRBJ2-1
CAISVRRGGNNEQFF
TGTGCCATCAGTGTAAGGCGGGGGGGGAACAATGAGCAGTTCTTC
>TRBD2|TRBV5-1|NA|TRBJ2-1
CASSQTSGGAWEQFF
TGCGCCAGCAGCCAGACTAGCGGGGGGGCCTGGGAGCAGTTCTTC
>NA|TRBV7-7|NA|TRBJ2-2
CASSLGRTVNTGELFF
TGTGCCAGCAGCTTAGGAAGGACAGTGAACACCGGGGAGCTGTTTTTT
>TRBD1|TRBV27|NA|TRBJ1-3
CASMSLGGGNTIYF
TGTGCCAGCATGTCTTTAGGGGGCGGAAACACCATATATTTT
>NA|TRBV5-5|NA|TRBJ1-5
CASSLAGIGGSVEPQHF
TGTGCCAGCAGCTTGGCGGGGATAGGGGGATCCGTTGAGCCCCAGCATTTT
>NA|TRBV9|NA|TRBJ2-5
CASSVASFETQYF
TGTGCCAGCAGCGTAGCTAGTTTCGAGACCCAGTACTTC
>NA|TRBV5-4|NA|TRBJ1-4
CASSMDGEKLFF
TGTGCCAGCAGCATGGACGGTGAAAAACTGTTTTTT
>NA|TRBV7-7|NA|TRBJ2-1
CASSLDREDEQFF
TGTGCCAGCAGCCTCGACAGGGAGGATGAGCAGTTCTTC
>NA|TRBV3-1/TRBV3-2|few|TRBJ1-3
CASRGGLVSGNTIYF
TGTGCGTCTAGGGGGGGGCTAGTATCTGGAAACACCATATATTTT
>TRBD2|TRBV27|NA|TRBJ2-5
CASSRTSDWETQYF
TGTGCCAGCAGCAGGACTAGCGACTGGGAGACCCAGTACTTC
>NA|TRBV5-1|once|TRBJ2-7
CASSLGLRQGRHEQYF
TGCGCCAGCAGCTTGGGGCTCCGCCAGGGAAGACACGAGCAGTACTTC
>NA|TRBV30|NA|TRBJ2-4
CAWSPSAGANIQYF
TGTGCCTGGAGTCCCTCGGCAGGGGCAAACATTCAGTACTTC
>NA|TRBV4-1|NA|TRBJ2-3
CASSQDATGVFLTDTQYF
TGCGCCAGCAGCCAAGATGCGACAGGCGTTTTTTTAACAGATACGCAGTATTTT
>NA|TRBV3-1/TRBV3-2|NA|TRBJ1-1
CASSRRGGGGNTEAFF
TGTGCCAGCAGCCGGCGTGGGGGAGGAGGGAACACTGAAGCTTTCTTT
>NA|TRBV7-6|NA|TRBJ1-6
CASSLEGDIYNSPLHF
TGTGCTAGCAGCTTAGAGGGAGACATCTATAATTCACCCCTCCACTTT
>NA|TRBV5-1|NA|TRBJ1-1
CASSLAGTNTEAFF
TGCGCCAGCAGTTTGGCAGGAACCAACACTGAAGCTTTCTTT
>NA|TRBV19|NA|TRBJ2-1
CASSMGGLNEQFF
TGTGCCAGTAGTATGGGGGGGCTCAATGAGCAGTTCTTC